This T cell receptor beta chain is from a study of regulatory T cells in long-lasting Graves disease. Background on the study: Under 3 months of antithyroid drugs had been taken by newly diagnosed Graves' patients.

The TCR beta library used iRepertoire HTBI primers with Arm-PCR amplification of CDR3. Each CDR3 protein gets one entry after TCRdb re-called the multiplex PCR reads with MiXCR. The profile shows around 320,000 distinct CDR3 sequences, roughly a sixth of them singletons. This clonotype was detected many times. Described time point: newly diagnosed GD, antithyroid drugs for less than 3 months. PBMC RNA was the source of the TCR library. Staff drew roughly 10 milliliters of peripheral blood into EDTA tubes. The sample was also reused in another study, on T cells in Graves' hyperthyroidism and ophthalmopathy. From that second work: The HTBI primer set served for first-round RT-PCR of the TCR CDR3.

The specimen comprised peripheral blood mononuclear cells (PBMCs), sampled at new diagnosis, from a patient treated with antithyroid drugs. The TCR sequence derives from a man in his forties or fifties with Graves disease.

The CDR3 loop is CASSPPWAGLVNEQFF. In DNA form, the CDR3 reads TGTGCCAGCTCACCACCTTGGGCAGGGCTCGTCAATGAGCAGTTCTTC. This rearrangement joins TRBV18 to TRBJ2-1, with TRBD1 as a possible D gene (5 bases). This CDR3 has 16 amino acids. The germline CDR1 and CDR2 sequences are KGHSH and LQKENI. Deletions cut 0 bases from V and 6 bases from J, with 15 bases between.